The 22 T cell receptor beta chains given below trace back to one sample, sequenced in a study of blood T cell repertoires in COVID-19. Produced via immunoSEQ multiplex PCR; TCRdb's table is partial and in-frame only. The sample lists approximately 240,000 clones, around 85% occurring once. Sequenced sample: peripheral blood. The receptors were sampled from a woman between 40 and 50 years old with active or convalescent COVID-19.

This clone was recorded a few times. The V and J genes are TRBV9 and TRBJ1-1; maybe TRBD1 (5 bases). The germline V gene has CDR1 SGDLS and CDR2 YYNGEE. Trimming shortened V by 3 bases and J by 3 bases, and 12 bases separated the two germline ends. The CDR3 length is 14 residues. The CDR3 DNA follows: TGTGCCAGCAGCGGGCAGGGATGGGACACTGAAGCTTTCTTT. Amino acids: CASSGQGWDTEAFF. Filled out from reference TRBV9 and TRBJ1-1, the complete variable domain reads DSGVTQTPKHLITATGQRVTLRCSPRSGDLSVYWYQQSLDQGLQFLIQYYNGEERAKGNILERFSAQQFPDLHSELNLSSLELGDSALYFCASSGQGWDTEAFFGQGTRLTVV.

The chain carries TRBV19 and TRBJ2-5; 12 bases agree with TRBD2. The CDR3 is 15 amino acids. Trimming took 10 bases from V and 6 from J; bases not matched to a gene: 12. CDR1 and CDR2 from the germline V gene are LNHDA and SQIVND (reference sequence). The CDR3 loop is CATRTSGDLLQTQYF. The CDR3 DNA reads as TGTGCCACGAGGACTAGCGGGGACCTCTTGCAGACCCAGTACTTC.

The chain's CDR3 is CASSFFGDTQYF. The CDR3 nucleotides are TGTGCCAGCAGTTTTTTCGGGGATACGCAGTATTTT. The genes are TRBV12-3 or TRBV12-4 and TRBJ2-3; D gene ambiguous. The CDR3 has 12 amino acids. V lost 3 bases to trimming and J lost 6 bases, with 7 bases between them.

The chain combines TRBV5-6 with TRBJ1-6; tentative D call: TRBD1 (6 bases). Trimming pared 4 bases from V and 4 bases from J, leaving 9 bases between. Germline V CDR1 and CDR2: SGHDT, YYEEEE. CDR3 length: 14 amino acids. CDR3 sequence (DNA): TGTGCCAGCAGCCGGACAGTTTATAATTCACCCCTCCACTTT. It specifies CASSRTVYNSPLHF.

The rearrangement uses TRBV19 and TRBJ2-3; 13 bases agree with TRBD2. CDR1 is LNHDA and CDR2 is SQIVND in the germline V gene (reference sequence). J gave up 2 bases and V 7 bases, and 9 bases lay outside the gene matches. The CDR3 length is 17 residues. Here the CDR3 DNA reads TGTGCCAGTAACAACCATACTAGCGGGGGGGCCACAGATACGCAGTATTTT. It codes for CASNNHTSGGATDTQYF. Using reference TRBV19 and TRBJ2-3 for the parts outside the CDR3, the full variable domain is DGGITQSPKYLFRKEGQNVTLSCEQNLNHDAMYWYRQDPGQGLRLIYYSQIVNDFQKGDIAEGYSVSREKKESFPLTVTSAQKNPTAFYLCASNNHTSGGATDTQYFGPGTRLTVL.

This clone has ten or more counts. This rearrangement joins TRBV7-8 to TRBJ2-7; 10 bases are shared with TRBD2. V dropped 5 bases and J dropped 1; count of bases not matched to a gene: 5. Germline V CDR1 and CDR2: SGHVS, FQNEAQ. The CDR3 loop spans 15 amino acids. Here the CDR3 reads CASSLLAGFSYEQYV. CDR3 coding DNA: TGTGCCAGCAGCCTACTAGCGGGGTTTTCCTACGAGCAGTACGTC.

The chain combines TRBV5-1 with TRBJ2-1, with TRBD1 matching 9 bases. J was trimmed by 2 bases and V by 3 bases; bases with no gene match: 3. The CDR3 consists of 15 residues. Germline V lookup: CDR1 SGHRS, CDR2 YFSETQ. Here the CDR3 DNA reads TGCGCCAGCAGCTCGACAGGGGGAGCCTACAATGAGCAGTTCTTC. Its translation: CASSSTGGAYNEQFF.

This clone was recorded a few times. The gene calls are TRBV7-3 and TRBJ2-2, with unresolved D. V was shortened by 3 bases and J by 7 bases, with 6 bases between the two germline ends. Germline assignment: CDR1 SGHTA and CDR2 FQGTGA. This CDR3 is built from 12 residues. The CDR3 DNA reads TGTGCCAGCAGCTTCGGCGGCGGGGAGCTGTTTTTT. Translated, it gives CASSFGGGELFF.

This clone was counted between two and nine times. CDR3 region: CASSSTGSQPQHF. CDR3 bases: TGTGCCAGCAGCTCGACAGGGTCTCAGCCCCAGCATTTT. The chain couples TRBV11-2 to TRBJ1-5, with 7 positions matching TRBD1. Germline V gene data show CDR1 as SGHAT and CDR2 as FQNNGV. The CDR3 extends over 13 amino acids. V shed 4 bases and J 6 bases; nucleotides not matched to a gene: 3.

This clone was observed a handful of times. The rearrangement joins TRBV28 to TRBJ1-1, with D possibly being TRBD1 (6 bases). Per germline, CDR1 MDHEN and CDR2 SYDVKM. The V end lost 7 bases, the J end lost 2 bases, and 14 bases lay between the germline ends. The CDR3 sequence is 14 residues long. The CDR3 loop is CASIIQGGNTEAFF. The DNA for the CDR3 is TGTGCCAGCATCATCCAAGGGGGAAACACTGAAGCTTTCTTT.

This chain uses TRBV5-3 with TRBJ2-7, with D possibly matching TRBD1 (6 bases). TRBV5-3 is known as an ORF, though its function is uncertain. V lost 7 bases and J 0 bases, leaving 14 bases between the germline ends. This CDR3 comprises 14 residues. The CDR3 bases are TGTGCCAGATTGTATCAGGGGCTCTCCTACGAGCAGTACGTC. Translating it yields CARLYQGLSYEQYV.

This clone was counted once. The rearrangement uses TRBV28 and TRBJ2-1; 10 nucleotides line up with TRBD1. Germline CDR1 reads MDHEN; CDR2 reads SYDVKM. The V segment lost 6 bases and the J segment 9 bases; nucleotides outside the gene matches: 11. This CDR3 has 15 amino acids. The CDR3 region is CASRTPGQGIGEQFF. CDR3 coding DNA: TGTGCCAGCAGGACCCCGGGACAGGGGATTGGTGAGCAGTTCTTC.

The chain couples TRBV5-1 to TRBJ2-3; D perhaps matches TRBD2 (7 bases). The germline CDR1 and CDR2 sequences are SGHRS and YFSETQ. V was trimmed by 0 bases and J by 6 bases, leaving 20 bases between them. The CDR3 is made up of 17 amino acids. The CDR3 spells CASSLDTRAGAGDTQYF. The CDR3 bases are TGCGCCAGCAGCTTGGATACCCGGGCGGGGGCGGGGGATACGCAGTATTTT.

This clone appeared a single time. This rearrangement joins TRBV5-1 to TRBJ1-5, with 9 bases aligning to TRBD1. The trim removed 4 bases at V and 6 bases at J, leaving 5 bases unmatched. The CDR3 is 14 amino acids. Germline CDR1 and CDR2: SGHRS and YFSETQ. The CDR3 protein is CASSQGTGSQPQHF. The DNA of the CDR3 is TGCGCCAGCAGCCAGGGGACAGGGTCTCAGCCCCAGCATTTT. Using reference TRBV5-1 and TRBJ1-5 for the parts outside the CDR3, the full variable domain is KAGVTQTPRYLIKTRGQQVTLSCSPISGHRSVSWYQQTPGQGLQFLFEYFSETQRNKGNFPGRFSGRQFSNSRSEMNVSTLELGDSALYLCASSQGTGSQPQHFGDGTRLSIL.

The chain uses TRBV6-4 and TRBJ2-3; 12 positions match TRBD2. The CDR3 totals 17 residues. Germline-derived CDR1 and CDR2 are MRHNA and SNTAGT. V trimming: 0 bases; J trimming: 4 bases; junction bases outside the gene matches: 5. CDR3 nucleotides: TGTGCCAGCAGTGACTCGCTAGCGGGGGGGCCTCCAGATACGCAGTATTTT. This encodes CASSDSLAGGPPDTQYF.

The chain joins TRBV5-5 to TRBJ1-1, with TRBD1 as a possible D gene (5 bases). Germline CDR1 SGHKS, CDR2 YYEKEE (reference sequence). The CDR3 is 13 amino acids. Trimming removed 4 bases from V and 4 bases from J, with 11 bases in between. DNA for the CDR3: TGTGCCAGCAGCGACCGGGACTCCACTGAAGCTTTCTTT. This translates into CASSDRDSTEAFF.

The chain has TRBV19 and TRBJ2-2; 7 nucleotides align to TRBD2. The CDR3 has 16 residues. V dropped 11 bases and J dropped 0; count of bases not matched to a gene: 12. Per germline, CDR1 LNHDA and CDR2 SQIVND (reference sequence). Here the CDR3 DNA reads TGTGCCCATTCTTTGGGGAGGGTATCGAACACCGGGGAGCTGTTTTTT. Amino acid sequence: CAHSLGRVSNTGELFF.

V is TRBV5-1 and J is TRBJ2-2, with TRBD1 matching 8 bases. The CDR3 covers 16 residues. J was trimmed by 1 base and V by 3 bases; bases with no gene match: 5. Germline CDR1 and CDR2: SGHRS and YFSETQ. CDR3 sequence reads: CASSSLGTGNTGELFF. In DNA, the CDR3 is TGCGCCAGCAGCTCCTTGGGGACAGGGAACACCGGGGAGCTGTTTTTT. Full variable domain (outside the CDR3, taken from reference TRBV5-1 and TRBJ2-2): KAGVTQTPRYLIKTRGQQVTLSCSPISGHRSVSWYQQTPGQGLQFLFEYFSETQRNKGNFPGRFSGRQFSNSRSEMNVSTLELGDSALYLCASSSLGTGNTGELFFGEGSRLTVL.

J is TRBJ2-7 and V is TRBV10-3; D not resolved. CDR1 is ENHRY and CDR2 is SYGVKD in the germline V gene. Trimming cost V 4 bases and J 7 bases, with 8 bases left between them. CDR3 size: 11 residues. The CDR3 spells CAISAGMEQYF. CDR3 nucleotides: TGTGCCATCAGTGCGGGTATGGAGCAGTACTTC.

This clone was seen once. V usage is TRBV5-6 and J usage is TRBJ1-1; D unclear. Germline lookup yields CDR1 SGHDT and CDR2 YYEEEE. This CDR3 has 13 amino acids. V lost 0 bases and J 7 bases, leaving 10 bases between the germline ends. DNA for the CDR3: TGTGCCAGCAGCTTGGTCTCCCGGTTTGAAGCTTTCTTT. Protein product: CASSLVSRFEAFF.

V gene TRBV19 combines with J gene TRBJ1-1; D unresolved. This CDR3 has 19 amino acids. CDR1 is LNHDA, CDR2 SQIVND, per germline (reference sequence). V gave up 2 bases and J gave up 0 bases, with 22 bases separating them. CDR3 sequence: CASSIFGGSGGSMNTEAFF. Here the CDR3 DNA reads TGTGCCAGTAGTATATTCGGTGGGAGTGGAGGTAGTATGAACACTGAAGCTTTCTTT.

This chain joins TRBV5-1 and TRBJ2-7; D might be TRBD2 (5 bases). Germline CDR1 and CDR2: SGHRS and YFSETQ. Trimming left V 0 bases short and J 3 bases short, with 10 bases between. CDR3 length: 14 residues. In nucleotides, the CDR3 is TGCGCCAGCAGCTTGGGAGGGCGAAACTACGAGCAGTACTTC. It specifies CASSLGGRNYEQYF.